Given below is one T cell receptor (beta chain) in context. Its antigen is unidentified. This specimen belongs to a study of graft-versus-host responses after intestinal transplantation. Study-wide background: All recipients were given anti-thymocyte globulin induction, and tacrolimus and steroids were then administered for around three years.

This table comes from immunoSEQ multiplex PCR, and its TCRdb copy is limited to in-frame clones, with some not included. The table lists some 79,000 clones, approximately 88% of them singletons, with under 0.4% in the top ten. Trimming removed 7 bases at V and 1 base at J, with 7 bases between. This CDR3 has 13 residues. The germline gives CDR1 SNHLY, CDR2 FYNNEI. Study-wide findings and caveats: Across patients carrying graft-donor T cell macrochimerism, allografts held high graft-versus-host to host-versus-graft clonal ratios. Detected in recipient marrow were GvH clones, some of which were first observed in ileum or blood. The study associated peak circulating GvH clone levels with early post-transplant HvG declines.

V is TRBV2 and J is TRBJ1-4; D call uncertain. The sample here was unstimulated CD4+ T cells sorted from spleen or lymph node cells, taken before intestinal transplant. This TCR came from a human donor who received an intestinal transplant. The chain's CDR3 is CASTGRTNEKLFF. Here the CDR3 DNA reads TGTGCCAGCACGGGTCGAACTAATGAAAAACTGTTTTTT. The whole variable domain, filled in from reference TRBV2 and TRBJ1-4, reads EPEVTQTPSHQVTQMGQEVILRCVPISNHLYFYWYRQILGQKVEFLVSFYNNEISEKSEIFDDQFSVERPDGSNFTLKIRSTKLEDSAMYFCASTGRTNEKLFFGSGTQLSVL.